These 31 T cell receptor beta chains came from one sample sequenced in a study of blood T cell repertoires in COVID-19. Sequencing was performed with immunoSEQ multiplex PCR; in TCRdb, only in-frame clones are kept and a portion is missing. The data show tens of thousands of clones, with roughly 77% seen just once and approximately 25% held by the top ten. The specimen sequenced was peripheral blood. Source of these receptors: a human donor in a cohort sampled during active COVID-19.

This clone has just one count. The genes are TRBV12-5 and TRBJ1-5; TRBD1 might be the D (5 bases). Germline values: CDR1 LGHNT, CDR2 FRNRAP. Trimming removed 4 bases at V and 0 bases at J, with 13 bases between. The CDR3 totals 16 residues. In nucleotides, the CDR3 is TGTGCTAGTGGTTCAACAGGAGACAATAGCAATCAGCCCCAGCATTTT. It encodes CASGSTGDNSNQPQHF.

V gene TRBV12-5 combines with J gene TRBJ2-5, with D uncertain. The CDR3 runs to 12 residues. The V gene's germline CDR1 is LGHNT and CDR2 FRNRAP. The germline V and J ends were trimmed by 6 bases and 2 bases, with 7 bases remaining between them. CDR3 sequence (DNA): TGTGCTAGTGGCCCCCGTCAAGAGACCCAGTACTTC. Translating it yields CASGPRQETQYF.

J is TRBJ2-3 and V is TRBV2, with TRBD1 identical over 9 bases. J gave up 2 bases and V 8 bases, and 11 bases lay outside the gene matches. This CDR3 spans 16 amino acids. Per the germline V gene, CDR1 is SNHLY and CDR2 is FYNNEI. CDR3 nucleotides: TGTGCCAGCCTTTCATCCGGGACAGGGTACACAGATACGCAGTATTTT. This encodes CASLSSGTGYTDTQYF.

This chain links TRBV5-1 with TRBJ2-5, with 9 bases identical to TRBD1. In germline, CDR1 is SGHRS, CDR2 YFSETQ. V dropped 1 base and J dropped 4; count of bases not matched to a gene: 2. This CDR3 comprises 14 residues. The CDR3 DNA reads TGCGCCAGCAGCTTGCTACAGGGGGCAGAGACCCAGTACTTC. Translation gives CASSLLQGAETQYF.

This clone was seen only a few times. V usage is TRBV6-6 and J usage is TRBJ2-5, with TRBD2 matching 9 bases. The V gene end was trimmed by 2 bases and the J gene end by 5 bases; junction bases not matched to a gene: 9. The CDR3 has 16 amino acids. Germline values: CDR1 MNHNY, CDR2 SVGAGI (reference sequence). DNA for the CDR3: TGTGCCAGCAGTTACGGCGCTAGCGGGAAGGGTGAGACCCAGTACTTC. The encoded protein is CASSYGASGKGETQYF.

This clone was seen repeatedly, ten times or more. The gene calls are TRBV7-2 and TRBJ2-3; the D gene is possibly TRBD2 (5 bases). V was pared by 1 base and J by 4 bases, with 9 bases between. Per germline, CDR1 SGHTA and CDR2 FQGNSA. This CDR3 is 14 amino acids long. CDR3 sequence reads: CASSLDRGSDTQYF. Written as DNA, the CDR3 is TGTGCCAGCAGCTTAGATCGGGGTTCAGATACGCAGTATTTT.

A few counts support this clone. The DNA for the CDR3 is TGTGCCATCAGTGCTTACAGGGGGCGACAGCCCCAGCATTTT. It yields the protein CAISAYRGRQPQHF. This chain uses TRBV10-3 with TRBJ1-5; 9 bases map to TRBD1. The CDR3 extends over 14 amino acids. The trim removed 4 bases at V and 7 bases at J, leaving 5 bases unmatched. CDR1 is ENHRY, CDR2 SYGVKD, per germline.

This rearrangement joins TRBV5-1 to TRBJ1-4; D not certain. CDR3 size: 15 residues. Trimming pared 0 bases from V and 8 bases from J, leaving 14 bases between. Germline V lookup: CDR1 SGHRS, CDR2 YFSETQ. As DNA, the CDR3 is TGCGCCAGCAGCTTGGAACAGCCAGGTGGGGAAAAACTGTTTTTT. It specifies CASSLEQPGGEKLFF.

A word on this clone: Compared with germline, one end of the junction differs, possibly owing to a read error. J is TRBJ2-5 and V is TRBV7-7, with a possible D match to TRBD2 (6 bases). The CDR3 sequence is 15 residues long. Germline V gene sequence: CDR1 SSHAT, CDR2 FNYEAQ (reference sequence). The DNA for the CDR3 is TGTGCTAGCAGCTTAGAGGGACTCCCGGGAGAGACCCAGTACTTC. Its protein is CASSLEGLPGETQYF.

The chain combines TRBV19 with TRBJ2-5; possibly TRBD1 for D (5 bases). CDR1 LNHDA and CDR2 SQIVND come from the germline V gene (reference sequence). The V and J ends lost 4 bases and 0 bases respectively, with 6 bases between them. The CDR3 spans 13 residues. DNA of the CDR3: TGTGCCAGTAGTACAGGGCACCAAGAGACCCAGTACTTC. Translating gives CASSTGHQETQYF.

The V gene is TRBV9, the J gene TRBJ2-7; TRBD1 matches at 7 bases. Germline CDR1 and CDR2: SGDLS and YYNGEE. The length of the CDR3 is 12 residues. With V trimmed by 3 bases and J by 5 bases, 2 bases remained unmatched. The CDR3 DNA sequence: TGTGCCAGCAGCGCCGACAGGGACGAGCAGTACTTC. Its translation: CASSADRDEQYF.

The chain combines TRBV14 with TRBJ2-1; D perhaps matches TRBD1 (6 bases). Germline-derived CDR1 and CDR2 are SGHDN and FVKESK. The length of the CDR3 is 16 residues. The ends were cut back, 5 bases at V and 7 bases at J, with 21 bases in the middle. The CDR3 loop is CASSSGTQNTGNEQFF. The CDR3 nucleotides read TGTGCCAGCAGCTCCGGGACACAAAATACGGGGAATGAGCAGTTCTTC.

As DNA, the CDR3 is TGTGCCAGCAGCCATGGCACCGCTAGGTACGAGCAGTACTTC. The encoded protein is CASSHGTARYEQYF. This rearrangement joins TRBV11-1 to TRBJ2-7; D remains unclear. The CDR3 is 14 residues long. Germline V gives CDR1 SGHAT, CDR2 FQDESV (reference sequence). Trimming left V 5 bases short and J 4 bases short, with 15 bases between.

Worth noting for this clone: One end of the junction does not line up with germline, which may come from a read error. The chain is built from TRBV7-7 and TRBJ1-2, with 8 nucleotides matching TRBD1. The CDR3 is 15 amino acids. The germline V gene has CDR1 SSHAT and CDR2 FNYEAQ (reference sequence). CDR3 sequence: CASSYDRGPNYGYTF. For the CDR3, the DNA is TGTGCTAGCAGCTACGACAGGGGTCCAAACTATGGCTACACCTTC.

The chain combines TRBV9 with TRBJ2-5, with D possibly TRBD2 on 8 matching bases. Germline V CDR1 and CDR2: SGDLS, YYNGEE. The CDR3 sequence is 17 residues long. V was pared by 0 bases and J by 5 bases, with 20 bases between. As DNA, the CDR3 is TGTGCCAGCAGCGTAGTGCCAGCGGGAGAGGGGGCGGAGACCCAGTACTTC. It yields the protein CASSVVPAGEGAETQYF.

This chain's CDR3 is CASSLRTGSFQPQHF. The CDR3 coding sequence is TGTGCCAGTAGTCTAAGGACGGGGTCGTTCCAGCCCCAGCATTTT. The rearrangement links TRBV19 to TRBJ1-5, with D unclear. Trimming pared 5 bases from V and 7 bases from J, leaving 18 bases between. Germline V gene sequence: CDR1 LNHDA, CDR2 SQIVND (reference sequence). The CDR3 extends over 15 amino acids. Supplemented by reference TRBV19 and TRBJ1-5, the full variable domain reads DGGITQSPKYLFRKEGQNVTLSCEQNLNHDAMYWYRQDPGQGLRLIYYSQIVNDFQKGDIAEGYSVSREKKESFPLTVTSAQKNPTAFYLCASSLRTGSFQPQHFGDGTRLSIL.

V gene TRBV5-4 combines with J gene TRBJ2-7; 14 nucleotides match TRBD2. V was clipped by 4 bases and J by 3 bases; unmatched bases: 6. The CDR3 runs to 16 residues. Germline lookup yields CDR1 SGHNT and CDR2 YYREEE (reference sequence). CDR3 nucleotides: TGTGCCAGCAGCCCAGGGACTAGCGGGAGCGGCTACGAGCAGTACTTC. Encoded protein: CASSPGTSGSGYEQYF.

This clone was seen a single time. The chain carries TRBV19 and TRBJ2-7; TRBD1 agrees at 7 bases. The length of the CDR3 is 17 residues. The germline V gene has CDR1 LNHDA and CDR2 SQIVND (reference sequence). Trimming cost V 4 bases and J 1 base; bases outside gene matches: 13. The CDR3 loop is CASSNPRGTAHSYEQYF. The CDR3, as DNA: TGTGCCAGTAGTAACCCGAGGGGGACAGCTCATTCCTACGAGCAGTACTTC.

The V gene is TRBV18, the J gene TRBJ2-3; the match to TRBD1 covers 7 bases. The V gene's germline CDR1 is KGHSH and CDR2 LQKENI. Unmatched junction bases numbered 6, after V lost 3 bases and J lost 3 bases. The CDR3 is 15 residues long. Here the CDR3 reads CASSPLAGGTDTQYF. CDR3 nucleotide sequence: TGTGCCAGCTCACCCTTGGCAGGGGGAACAGATACGCAGTATTTT.

This clone showed up just a few times. The chain recombines TRBV3-1 (or the pseudogene TRBV3-2) with TRBJ2-1, with TRBD1 matching over 7 bases. CDR3 length equals 16 residues. J gave up 3 bases and V 4 bases, and 9 bases lay outside the gene matches. CDR1 and CDR2 (germline): LGHDT, YNNKEL (reference sequence). DNA for the CDR3: TGTGCCAGCAGCCCGCCCAGGGGGTCGGGCTACAATGAGCAGTTCTTC. It is translated as CASSPPRGSGYNEQFF.

This clone was detected once. The chain employs TRBV5-1 and TRBJ2-7; 7 positions agree with TRBD2. Germline CDR1 reads SGHRS; CDR2 reads YFSETQ. CDR3 length: 16 residues. V dropped 5 bases and J dropped 0; count of bases not matched to a gene: 11. The CDR3 loop reads CASSRDGGSGSYEQYF. CDR3 bases: TGCGCCAGCAGTAGGGACGGCGGGAGCGGCTCCTACGAGCAGTACTTC.

In regard to this clone: Other nucleotide sequences from this sample produce the same CDR3. The chain uses TRBV7-9 and TRBJ2-7, with D perhaps TRBD2 (6 bases). Germline values: CDR1 SEHNR, CDR2 FQNEAQ (reference sequence). V was shortened by 0 bases and J by 0 bases, with 6 bases between the two germline ends. The CDR3 runs 14 residues. CDR3 nucleotides: TGTGCCAGCAGCTTAGCGGGGGGCTCCTACGAGCAGTACTTC. This codes for CASSLAGGSYEQYF.

A single count supports this clone. The chain carries TRBV6-1 and TRBJ1-2; possible D gene TRBD1, 5 bases. The germline CDR1 and CDR2 sequences are MNHNS and SASEGT. The CDR3 consists of 13 residues. V lost 2 bases and J 7 bases, leaving 11 bases between the germline ends. CDR3 residues: CASSELPGGGYTF. Written as DNA, the CDR3 is TGTGCCAGCAGTGAACTTCCCGGGGGTGGCTACACCTTC.

This clone was recorded once. The chain couples TRBV6-5 to TRBJ2-3, with TRBD2 as a possible D gene (6 bases). Germline V gene data show CDR1 as MNHEY and CDR2 as SVGAGI. Trimming stripped 8 bases from V and 4 bases from J, with 22 bases between. The CDR3 spans 16 residues. The DNA for the CDR3 is TGTGCCAGCTGTTTGTCTAGCGCGACCGACCCAGATACGCAGTATTTT. It specifies CASCLSSATDPDTQYF.

This clone has only a few counts. This chain uses TRBV27 with TRBJ1-2, with D possibly matching TRBD1 (5 bases). Trimming left V 4 bases short and J 1 base short, with 10 bases between. Germline assignment: CDR1 MNHEY and CDR2 SMNVEV (reference sequence). This CDR3 spans 14 amino acids. In DNA, the CDR3 is TGTGCCAGCAGTTCTACAGGTATTAACTATGGCTACACCTTC. Its translation is CASSSTGINYGYTF.

CDR3 loop: CASSISGLELFF. CDR3 in DNA: TGTGCCAGCAGTATATCTGGCCTCGAGCTGTTTTTT. This chain connects TRBV28 to TRBJ2-2; D uncertain. This CDR3 has 12 amino acids. Germline loops: CDR1 MDHEN, CDR2 SYDVKM. V lost 5 bases to trimming and J lost 11 bases, with 12 bases between them.

The V and J genes are TRBV3-1 (or the pseudogene TRBV3-2) and TRBJ2-7; D might be TRBD1 (5 bases). The CDR3 is 15 amino acids. With 2 bases removed from V and 0 bases from J, the gap between germline ends came to 11 bases. In germline, CDR1 is LGHDT, CDR2 YNNKEL (reference sequence). The CDR3 DNA reads as TGTGCCAGCAGCCAAATCTCCAGGGCCTCCTACGAGCAGTACTTC. Protein sequence: CASSQISRASYEQYF.

The chain couples TRBV11-3 to TRBJ2-7, with D tentatively TRBD1 (5 bases). The germline CDR1 and CDR2 sequences are SGHNT and YENEEA. This CDR3 has 13 residues. V was clipped by 2 bases and J by 5 bases, with 10 bases between them. CDR3 nucleotide sequence: TGTGCCAGCAGCTTATCCAGGGATGACGAGCAGTACTTC. Encoded protein: CASSLSRDDEQYF.

The CDR3 here is CATSRVARNQPQHF. The DNA of the CDR3 is TGTGCCACCAGCAGAGTGGCTCGCAATCAGCCCCAGCATTTT. The rearrangement uses TRBV15 and TRBJ1-5, with unresolved D. Germline CDR1 and CDR2: LNHNV and YYDKDF (reference sequence). V shed 1 base and J shed 2 bases, with 6 bases lying between them. CDR3 size: 14 residues.

The rearrangement joins TRBV15 to TRBJ1-5; D is unresolved. Trimming removed 0 bases at V and 0 bases at J, with 3 bases between. The germline gives CDR1 LNHNV, CDR2 YYDKDF (reference sequence). This CDR3 comprises 14 residues. CDR3 in DNA: TGTGCCACCAGCAGAGACTATAGCAATCAGCCCCAGCATTTT. As protein: CATSRDYSNQPQHF.

CDR3 sequence: CASSRDPTDTQYF. The CDR3 DNA follows: TGTGCCAGCAGTCGGGATCCCACAGATACGCAGTATTTT. This rearrangement joins TRBV6-5 to TRBJ2-3, with D possibly TRBD2 on 5 matching bases. This CDR3 has 13 amino acids. Germline V gene data show CDR1 as MNHEY and CDR2 as SVGAGI. Deletions cut 5 bases from V and 2 bases from J, with 8 bases between.